The 20 T cell receptor beta chains below were found in one sample sequenced in a study of OX40 agonist ivuxolimab in advanced cancers. Only in-frame clones appear in the TCRdb table, and some are missing; sequencing was by immunoSEQ multiplex PCR. The sample includes 40,000 to 55,000 clones, approximately 87% of them seen just once. The starting material was CD4+ or CD8+ T cells sorted from blood, obtained in a trial of the OX40 agonist ivuxolimab. Receptors originate from an adult with an advanced solid tumor such as melanoma, head and neck, liver or kidney cancer.

The chain joins TRBV18 to TRBJ2-5; D is possibly TRBD1 (6 bases). Germline CDR1 is KGHSH and CDR2 is LQKENI. Trimming took off 5 bases at V and 0 bases at J, with 10 bases between the two ends. The CDR3 has 14 amino acids. The CDR3 nucleotides are TGTGCCAGCTCAAATACAGGGTACCAAGAGACCCAGTACTTC. Encoded protein: CASSNTGYQETQYF.

The chain employs TRBV6-1 and TRBJ1-4, with D perhaps matching TRBD1 (6 bases). Trimming stripped 2 bases from V and 8 bases from J, with 12 bases between. CDR1 is MNHNS, CDR2 SASEGT, per germline. The CDR3 has 14 residues. The DNA of the CDR3 is TGTGCCAGCAGTGAAAGGGGGGCTGAGGAAAAACTGTTTTTT. Translating it yields CASSERGAEEKLFF.

The chain uses TRBV5-1 and TRBJ1-5; D gene unclear. The V gene's germline CDR1 is SGHRS and CDR2 YFSETQ. V was cut by 1 base and J by 0 bases, with 5 bases left in between. The length of the CDR3 is 14 residues. In DNA, the CDR3 is TGCGCCAGCAGCTTGAGTGGTAGCAATCAGCCCCAGCATTTT. As protein: CASSLSGSNQPQHF. The full variable domain, rest sourced from reference TRBV5-1 and TRBJ1-5, is KAGVTQTPRYLIKTRGQQVTLSCSPISGHRSVSWYQQTPGQGLQFLFEYFSETQRNKGNFPGRFSGRQFSNSRSEMNVSTLELGDSALYLCASSLSGSNQPQHFGDGTRLSIL.

The chain recombines TRBV18 with TRBJ1-1, with 8 bases fitting TRBD1. Trimming took 2 bases from V and 3 from J; bases not matched to a gene: 5. Germline CDR1 reads KGHSH; CDR2 reads LQKENI. The CDR3 has 15 amino acids. The CDR3 DNA sequence: TGTGCCAGCTCACCAGGGACAGGCGGGTACACTGAAGCTTTCTTT. Translation: CASSPGTGGYTEAFF.

This CDR3 reads CASSGGGVMNEQFF. CDR3 coding DNA: TGTGCCAGCAGTGGAGGGGGGGTAATGAATGAGCAGTTCTTC. The rearrangement uses TRBV6-1 and TRBJ2-1; D is perhaps TRBD2 (7 bases). The germline gives CDR1 MNHNS, CDR2 SASEGT. Between the trimmed V and J ends, which lost 4 bases and 7 bases, there was a span of 14 bases. The CDR3 runs 14 residues.

The rearrangement uses TRBV6-6 and TRBJ1-2; weak D call: TRBD1 (5 bases). This CDR3 comprises 11 residues. Germline CDR1 MNHNY, CDR2 SVGAGI (reference sequence). V was cut by 5 bases and J by 8 bases, with 9 bases left in between. The CDR3 DNA sequence: TGTGCCAGCAGTCGCAGGGAAGGCTACACCTTC. It yields the protein CASSRREGYTF.

The J gene is TRBJ1-5, the V gene TRBV6-1; D is undetermined. CDR3 size: 15 residues. The germline V and J ends were trimmed by 8 bases and 2 bases, with 16 bases remaining between them. The germline gives CDR1 MNHNS, CDR2 SASEGT. CDR3 protein: CASRPQNGGNQPQHF. The CDR3 DNA reads as TGTGCCAGCCGGCCTCAGAACGGCGGCAATCAGCCCCAGCATTTT.

The chain recombines TRBV27 with TRBJ2-3, with D possibly TRBD1 on 5 matching bases. Germline loops: CDR1 MNHEY, CDR2 SMNVEV (reference sequence). V dropped 4 bases and J dropped 2 bases, with 13 bases sitting between them. This CDR3 is 15 amino acids long. The CDR3 region has the DNA TGTGCCAGCAGTTCCAGGGTGGCAACCACAGATACGCAGTATTTT. Translation gives CASSSRVATTDTQYF.

This chain connects TRBV6-1 to TRBJ1-3; D perhaps matches TRBD1 (5 bases). Germline CDR1 is MNHNS and CDR2 is SASEGT. Between the trimmed V and J ends, which lost 6 bases and 1 base, there was a span of 10 bases. CDR3 length: 14 amino acids. CDR3 sequence (DNA): TGTGCCAGCAGCCCAGCAGGGTCTGGAAACACCATATATTTT. This gives the protein CASSPAGSGNTIYF.

This clone was seen a few times. J is TRBJ2-7 and V is TRBV11-2; the D gene is possibly TRBD2 (5 bases). Per germline, CDR1 SGHAT and CDR2 FQNNGV. The CDR3 contains 16 residues. Trimming took off 3 bases at V and 0 bases at J, with 15 bases between the two ends. The CDR3, as DNA: TGTGCCAGCAGCTTCAACCTAGAGGGTCCCTCCTACGAGCAGTACTTC. Amino acid sequence: CASSFNLEGPSYEQYF.

The rearrangement links TRBV28 to TRBJ1-2; D is possibly TRBD1 (6 bases). CDR1 is MDHEN, CDR2 SYDVKM, per germline. CDR3 size: 14 residues. V was trimmed by 2 bases and J by 4 bases, leaving 11 bases between them. The DNA for the CDR3 is TGTGCCAGCAGTTTAGATGGGGGCACCTATGGCTACACCTTC. It encodes CASSLDGGTYGYTF.

This clone occurred once. The chain uses TRBV6-1 and TRBJ2-2, with D maybe TRBD1 (6 bases). V was shortened by 7 bases and J by 5 bases, with 14 bases between the two germline ends. This CDR3 contains 14 residues. In germline, CDR1 is MNHNS, CDR2 SASEGT. In DNA, the CDR3 is TGTGCCAGCAAGTCGGGACATTCGACCGGGGAGCTGTTTTTT. Translated: CASKSGHSTGELFF.

V is TRBV7-2 and J is TRBJ1-1; 9 nucleotides agree with TRBD1. CDR3 length equals 14 residues. Germline V lookup: CDR1 SGHTA, CDR2 FQGNSA. Trimming cost V 6 bases and J 2 bases; bases outside gene matches: 4. CDR3 amino acids: CASSPTGGNTEAFF. CDR3 bases: TGTGCCAGCAGTCCGACAGGGGGAAACACTGAAGCTTTCTTT.

The DNA of the CDR3 is TGTGCCAGCAGCCCGAGGAGGGGGGAGACCCAGTACTTC. It encodes CASSPRRGETQYF. V usage is TRBV5-6 and J usage is TRBJ2-5; TRBD1 or TRBD2 may be the D gene (6 bases each). Trimming took 4 bases from V and 5 from J, leaving 12 bases between them. The CDR3 loop spans 13 amino acids. Germline V gives CDR1 SGHDT, CDR2 YYEEEE.

The chain carries TRBV19 and TRBJ2-3; perhaps TRBD1 as D (5 bases). The CDR3 has 13 residues. The germline gives CDR1 LNHDA, CDR2 SQIVND (reference sequence). Trimming left V 6 bases short and J 2 bases short, with 9 bases between. The CDR3 coding sequence is TGTGCCAGTAGCCGACAGATCACAGATACGCAGTATTTT. Amino acids: CASSRQITDTQYF.

This chain links TRBV29-1 with TRBJ1-2; D remains unclear. Trimming pared 8 bases from V and 8 bases from J, leaving 18 bases between. Germline CDR1 SQVTM, CDR2 ANQGSEA. The CDR3 spans 12 residues. Written as DNA, the CDR3 is TGCAGCTCGTCCGGGCCCGCTCGGGGCTACACCTTC. Protein product: CSSSGPARGYTF.

In this sample, this clone turned up a few times. The rearrangement joins TRBV7-2 to TRBJ2-5; D may correspond to TRBD1 or TRBD2 (5 bases each). Trimming removed 3 bases from V and 4 bases from J, with 12 bases in between. Germline-derived CDR1 and CDR2 are SGHTA and FQGNSA. The CDR3 length is 14 residues. CDR3 in DNA: TGTGCCAGCAGCTTGGTTGGGGGTCCAGAGACCCAGTACTTC. Its protein is CASSLVGGPETQYF.

This chain connects TRBV19 to TRBJ2-7, with 7 bases identical to TRBD2. Looked up from germline, CDR1 is LNHDA and CDR2 is SQIVND (reference sequence). The V segment lost 1 base and the J segment 2 bases; nucleotides outside the gene matches: 14. The CDR3 spans 18 residues. The CDR3 region is CASSIAYAQRDGAYEQYF. The CDR3 nucleotides read TGTGCCAGTAGTATAGCTTATGCTCAGCGGGACGGAGCCTACGAGCAGTACTTC.

CDR3 bases: TGTGCCAGCAGTTTCCGGGACGGGCCCTACGAGCAGTACTTC. It is translated as CASSFRDGPYEQYF. The chain employs TRBV27 and TRBJ2-7; D possibly uses TRBD1 or TRBD2 (5 bases each). The CDR3 has 14 amino acids. Per germline, CDR1 MNHEY and CDR2 SMNVEV (reference sequence). V was trimmed by 3 bases and J by 2 bases, leaving 11 bases between them.

This chain joins TRBV10-3 and TRBJ1-3; a weak D match, TRBD1 (5 bases). Germline assignment: CDR1 ENHRY and CDR2 SYGVKD. The ends were cut back, 10 bases at V and 0 bases at J, with 13 bases in the middle. The CDR3 is 14 residues long. The CDR3 loop reads CASTGLSSGNTIYF. The CDR3 DNA reads TGTGCCAGCACAGGACTCAGCTCTGGAAACACCATATATTTT.